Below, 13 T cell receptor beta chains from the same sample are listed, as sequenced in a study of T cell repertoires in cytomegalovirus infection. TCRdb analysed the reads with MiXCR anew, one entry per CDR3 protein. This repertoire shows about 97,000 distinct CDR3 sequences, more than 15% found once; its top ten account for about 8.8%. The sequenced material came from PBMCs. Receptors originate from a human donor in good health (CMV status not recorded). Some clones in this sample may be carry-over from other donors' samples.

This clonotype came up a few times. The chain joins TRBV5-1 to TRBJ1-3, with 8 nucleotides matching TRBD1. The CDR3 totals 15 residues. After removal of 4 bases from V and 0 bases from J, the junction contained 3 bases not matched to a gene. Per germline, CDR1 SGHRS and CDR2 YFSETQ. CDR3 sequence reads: CASSIGTGSGNTIYF. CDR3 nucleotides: TGCGCCAGCAGCATCGGGACAGGCTCTGGAAACACCATATATTTT.

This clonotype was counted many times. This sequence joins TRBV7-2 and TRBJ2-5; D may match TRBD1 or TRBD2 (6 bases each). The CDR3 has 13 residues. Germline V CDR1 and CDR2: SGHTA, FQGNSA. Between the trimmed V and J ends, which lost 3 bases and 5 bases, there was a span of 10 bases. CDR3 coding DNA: TGTGCCAGCAGCTTCGGAGGGGGGGAGACCCAGTACTTC. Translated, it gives CASSFGGGETQYF. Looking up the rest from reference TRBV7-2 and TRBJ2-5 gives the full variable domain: GAGVSQSPSNKVTEKGKDVELRCDPISGHTALYWYRQSLGQGLEFLIYFQGNSAPDKSGLPSDRFSAERTGGSVSTLTIQRTQQEDSAVYLCASSFGGGETQYFGPGTRLLVL.

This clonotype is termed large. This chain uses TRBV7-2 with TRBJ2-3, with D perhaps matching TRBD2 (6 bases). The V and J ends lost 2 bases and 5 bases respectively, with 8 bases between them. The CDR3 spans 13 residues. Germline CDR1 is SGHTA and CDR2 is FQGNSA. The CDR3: CASSLSGVDTQYF. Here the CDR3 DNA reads TGTGCCAGCAGCTTATCGGGGGTAGATACGCAGTATTTT.

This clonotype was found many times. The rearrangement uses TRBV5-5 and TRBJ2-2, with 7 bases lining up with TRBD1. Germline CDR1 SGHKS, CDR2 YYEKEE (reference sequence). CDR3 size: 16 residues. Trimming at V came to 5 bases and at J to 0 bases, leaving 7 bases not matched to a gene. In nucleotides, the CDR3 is TGTGCCAGCAGACTCAGTGGGACAGCGAACACCGGGGAGCTGTTTTTT. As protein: CASRLSGTANTGELFF.

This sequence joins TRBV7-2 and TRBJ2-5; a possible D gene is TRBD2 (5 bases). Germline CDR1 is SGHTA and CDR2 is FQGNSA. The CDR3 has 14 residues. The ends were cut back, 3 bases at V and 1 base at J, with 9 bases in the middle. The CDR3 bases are TGTGCCAGCAGCTTGGAAAGCGGCCAAGAGACCCAGTACTTC. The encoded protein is CASSLESGQETQYF.

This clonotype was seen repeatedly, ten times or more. In DNA, the CDR3 is TGTGCCAGCAGCTCAGGGCGGGGGGCTGGGTACGAGCAGTACTTC. Encoded protein: CASSSGRGAGYEQYF. The chain is built from TRBV7-2 and TRBJ2-7; 8 bases map to TRBD2. CDR3 length: 15 amino acids. V was pared by 4 bases and J by 4 bases, with 9 bases of the junction left unmatched. From germline, CDR1 is SGHTA and CDR2 FQGNSA. The full variable domain, in which reference TRBV7-2 and TRBJ2-7 provide the parts outside the CDR3, is GAGVSQSPSNKVTEKGKDVELRCDPISGHTALYWYRQSLGQGLEFLIYFQGNSAPDKSGLPSDRFSAERTGGSVSTLTIQRTQQEDSAVYLCASSSGRGAGYEQYFGPGTRLTVT.

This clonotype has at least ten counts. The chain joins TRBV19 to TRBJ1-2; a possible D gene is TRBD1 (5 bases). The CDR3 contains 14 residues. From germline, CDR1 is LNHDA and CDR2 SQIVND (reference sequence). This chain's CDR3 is CEQYPGALDYGYTF. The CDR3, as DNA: TGTGAGCAGTACCCCGGGGCCCTCGATTATGGCTACACCTTC.

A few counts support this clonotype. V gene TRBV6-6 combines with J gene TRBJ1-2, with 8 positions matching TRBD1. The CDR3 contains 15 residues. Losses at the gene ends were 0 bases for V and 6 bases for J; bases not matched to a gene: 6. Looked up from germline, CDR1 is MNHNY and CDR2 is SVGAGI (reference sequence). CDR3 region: CASSYSAGQGDGYTF. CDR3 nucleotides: TGTGCCAGCAGTTACTCGGCAGGACAGGGTGATGGCTACACCTTC.

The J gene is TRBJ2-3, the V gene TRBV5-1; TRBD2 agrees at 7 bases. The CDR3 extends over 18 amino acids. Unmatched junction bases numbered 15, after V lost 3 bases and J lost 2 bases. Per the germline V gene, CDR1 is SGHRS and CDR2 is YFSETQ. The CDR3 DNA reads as TGCGCCAGCAGCTCCCAGCCTAGCGGAAATTCTAACACAGATACGCAGTATTTT. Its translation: CASSSQPSGNSNTDTQYF.

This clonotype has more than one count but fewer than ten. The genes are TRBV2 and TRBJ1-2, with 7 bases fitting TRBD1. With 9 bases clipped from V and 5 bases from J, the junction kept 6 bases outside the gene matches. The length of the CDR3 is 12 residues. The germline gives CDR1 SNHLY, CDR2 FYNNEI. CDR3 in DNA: TGTGCCAGGTGGACAGGCAGATATGGCTACACCTTC. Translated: CARWTGRYGYTF.

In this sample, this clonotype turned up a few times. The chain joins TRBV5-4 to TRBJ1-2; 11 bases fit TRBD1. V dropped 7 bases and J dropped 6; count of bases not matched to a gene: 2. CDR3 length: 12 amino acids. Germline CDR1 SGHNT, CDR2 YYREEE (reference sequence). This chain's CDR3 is CASGTGGDGYTF. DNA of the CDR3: TGTGCCAGCGGGACAGGGGGAGATGGCTACACCTTC. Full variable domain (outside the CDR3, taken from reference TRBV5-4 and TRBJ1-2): ETGVTQSPTHLIKTRGQQVTLRCSSQSGHNTVSWYQQALGQGPQFIFQYYREEENGRGNFPPRFSGLQFPNYSSELNVNALELDDSALYLCASGTGGDGYTFGSGTRLTVV.

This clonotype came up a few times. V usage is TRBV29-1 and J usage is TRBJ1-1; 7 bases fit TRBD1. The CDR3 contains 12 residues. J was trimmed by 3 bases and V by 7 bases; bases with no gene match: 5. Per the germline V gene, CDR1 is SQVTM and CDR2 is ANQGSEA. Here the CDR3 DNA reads TGCAGCGCCGGACAGGCATACACTGAAGCTTTCTTT. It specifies CSAGQAYTEAFF.

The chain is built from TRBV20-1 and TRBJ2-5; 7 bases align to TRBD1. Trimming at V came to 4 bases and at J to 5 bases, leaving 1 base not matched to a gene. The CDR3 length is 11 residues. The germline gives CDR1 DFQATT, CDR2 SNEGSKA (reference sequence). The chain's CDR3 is CSAIRGETQYF. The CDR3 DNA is TGCAGTGCTATCAGGGGGGAGACCCAGTACTTC.